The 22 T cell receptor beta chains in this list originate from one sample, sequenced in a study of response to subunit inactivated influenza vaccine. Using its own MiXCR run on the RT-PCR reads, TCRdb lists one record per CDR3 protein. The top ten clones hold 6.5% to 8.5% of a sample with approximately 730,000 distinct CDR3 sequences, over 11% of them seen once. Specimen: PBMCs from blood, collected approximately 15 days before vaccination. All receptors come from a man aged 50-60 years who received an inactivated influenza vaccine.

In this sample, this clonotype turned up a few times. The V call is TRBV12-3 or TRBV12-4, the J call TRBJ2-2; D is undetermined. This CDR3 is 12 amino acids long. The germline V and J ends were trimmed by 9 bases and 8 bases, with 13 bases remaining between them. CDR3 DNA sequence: TGTGCCAGTGGAGTCGTCAAGGGGGAGCTGTTTTTT. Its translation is CASGVVKGELFF.

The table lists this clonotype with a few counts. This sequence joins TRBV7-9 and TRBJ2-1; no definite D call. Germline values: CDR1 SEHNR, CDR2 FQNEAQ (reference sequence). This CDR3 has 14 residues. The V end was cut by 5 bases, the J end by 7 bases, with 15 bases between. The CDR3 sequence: CASSVSRPQNEQFF. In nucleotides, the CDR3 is TGTGCCAGCAGCGTTTCCCGACCACAGAATGAGCAGTTCTTC.

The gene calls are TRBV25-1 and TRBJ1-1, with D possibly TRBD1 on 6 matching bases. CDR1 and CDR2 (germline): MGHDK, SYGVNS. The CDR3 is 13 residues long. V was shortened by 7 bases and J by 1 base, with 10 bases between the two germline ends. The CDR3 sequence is CASNQGGNTEAFF. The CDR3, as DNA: TGTGCCAGCAACCAAGGGGGGAACACTGAAGCTTTCTTT.

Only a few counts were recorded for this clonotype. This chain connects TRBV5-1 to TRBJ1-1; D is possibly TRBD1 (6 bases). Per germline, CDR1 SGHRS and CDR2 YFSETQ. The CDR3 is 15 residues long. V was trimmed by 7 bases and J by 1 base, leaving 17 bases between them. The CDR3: CASARGGRGNTEAFF. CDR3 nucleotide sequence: TGCGCCAGCGCCCGGGGGGGCAGGGGGAACACTGAAGCTTTCTTT.

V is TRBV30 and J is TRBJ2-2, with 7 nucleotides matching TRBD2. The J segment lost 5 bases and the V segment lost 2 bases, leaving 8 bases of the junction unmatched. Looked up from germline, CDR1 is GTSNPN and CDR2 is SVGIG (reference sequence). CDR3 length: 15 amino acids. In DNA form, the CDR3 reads TGTGCCTGGAGTTCCCGACTAGCTGGTACCGGGGAGCTGTTTTTT. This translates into CAWSSRLAGTGELFF.

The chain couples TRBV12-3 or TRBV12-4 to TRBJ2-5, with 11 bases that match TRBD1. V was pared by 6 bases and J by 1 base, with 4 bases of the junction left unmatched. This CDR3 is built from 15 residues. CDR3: CASRVGTGGQETQYF. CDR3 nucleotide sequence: TGTGCCAGCAGAGTCGGGACAGGGGGCCAAGAGACCCAGTACTTC.

CDR3 region: CASSLGSRGSYNEQFF. The CDR3 DNA is TGTGCCAGCAGCTTAGGTAGTCGGGGATCCTACAATGAGCAGTTCTTC. The chain recombines TRBV7-2 with TRBJ2-1; a possible D gene is TRBD2 (5 bases). With 1 base removed from V and 1 base from J, the gap between germline ends came to 11 bases. CDR1 and CDR2 (germline): SGHTA, FQGNSA. The CDR3 length is 16 residues.

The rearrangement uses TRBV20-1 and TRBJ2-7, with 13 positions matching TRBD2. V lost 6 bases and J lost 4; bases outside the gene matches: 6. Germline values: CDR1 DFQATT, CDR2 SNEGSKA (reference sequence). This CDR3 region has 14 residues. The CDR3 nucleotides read TGCAGTGCGACCCGGACTAGCGGGAGATACGAGCAGTACTTC. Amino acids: CSATRTSGRYEQYF.

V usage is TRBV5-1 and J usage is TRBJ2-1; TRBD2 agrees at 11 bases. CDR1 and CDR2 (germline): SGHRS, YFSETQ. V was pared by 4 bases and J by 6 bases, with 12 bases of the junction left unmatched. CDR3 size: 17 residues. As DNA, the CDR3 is TGCGCCAGCAGCCCATCCCCCCTAGCGGGAGGATCCAATGAGCAGTTCTTC. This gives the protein CASSPSPLAGGSNEQFF.

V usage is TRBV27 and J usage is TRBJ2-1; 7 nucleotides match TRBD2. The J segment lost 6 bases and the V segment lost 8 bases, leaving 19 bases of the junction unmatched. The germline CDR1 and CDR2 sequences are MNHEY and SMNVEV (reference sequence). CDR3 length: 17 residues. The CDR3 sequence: CASEVGGSFAPGNEQFF. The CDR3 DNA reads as TGTGCCAGCGAGGTGGGCGGGAGTTTCGCTCCAGGCAATGAGCAGTTCTTC.

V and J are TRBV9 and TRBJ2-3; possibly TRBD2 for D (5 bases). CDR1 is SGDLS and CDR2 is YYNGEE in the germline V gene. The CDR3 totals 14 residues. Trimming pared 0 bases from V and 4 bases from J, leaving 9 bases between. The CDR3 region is CASSVATGSDTQYF. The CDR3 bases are TGTGCCAGCAGCGTAGCTACGGGATCAGATACGCAGTATTTT. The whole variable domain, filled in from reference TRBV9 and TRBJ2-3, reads DSGVTQTPKHLITATGQRVTLRCSPRSGDLSVYWYQQSLDQGLQFLIQYYNGEERAKGNILERFSAQQFPDLHSELNLSSLELGDSALYFCASSVATGSDTQYFGPGTRLTVL.

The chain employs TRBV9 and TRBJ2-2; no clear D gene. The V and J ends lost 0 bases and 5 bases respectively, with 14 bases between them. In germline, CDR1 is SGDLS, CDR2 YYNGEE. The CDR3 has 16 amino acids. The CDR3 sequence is CASSVDLRVETGELFF. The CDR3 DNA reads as TGTGCCAGCAGCGTAGATTTAAGGGTCGAAACCGGGGAGCTGTTTTTT. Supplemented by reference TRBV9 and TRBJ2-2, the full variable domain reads DSGVTQTPKHLITATGQRVTLRCSPRSGDLSVYWYQQSLDQGLQFLIQYYNGEERAKGNILERFSAQQFPDLHSELNLSSLELGDSALYFCASSVDLRVETGELFFGEGSRLTVL.

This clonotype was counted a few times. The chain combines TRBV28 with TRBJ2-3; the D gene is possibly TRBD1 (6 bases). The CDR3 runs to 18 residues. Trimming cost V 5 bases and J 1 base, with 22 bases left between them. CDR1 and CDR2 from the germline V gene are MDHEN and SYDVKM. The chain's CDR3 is CASSPTPGHLPGTDTQYF. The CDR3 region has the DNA TGTGCCAGCAGTCCGACTCCGGGACACCTACCGGGCACAGATACGCAGTATTTT. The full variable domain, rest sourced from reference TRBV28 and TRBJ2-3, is DVKVTQSSRYLVKRTGEKVFLECVQDMDHENMFWYRQDPGLGLRLIYFSYDVKMKEKGDIPEGYSVSREKKERFSLILESASTNQTSMYLCASSPTPGHLPGTDTQYFGPGTRLTVL.

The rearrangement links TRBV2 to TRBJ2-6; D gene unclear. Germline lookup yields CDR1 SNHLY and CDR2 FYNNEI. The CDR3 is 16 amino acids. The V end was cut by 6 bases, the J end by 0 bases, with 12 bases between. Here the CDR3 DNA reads TGTGCCAGCAGCCCGACCCATAGCTCTGGGGCCAACGTCCTGACTTTC. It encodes CASSPTHSSGANVLTF.

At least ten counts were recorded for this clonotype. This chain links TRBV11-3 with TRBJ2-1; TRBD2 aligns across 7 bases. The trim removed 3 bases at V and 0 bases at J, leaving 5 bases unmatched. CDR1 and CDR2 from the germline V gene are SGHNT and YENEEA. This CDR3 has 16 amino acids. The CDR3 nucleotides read TGTGCCAGCAGCTTGGGAGGGGATCCCTCCTACAATGAGCAGTTCTTC. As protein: CASSLGGDPSYNEQFF.

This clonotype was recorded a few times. CDR3 DNA: TGCGCCAGCAGCCAAGAAGCGAGGGCTAGGACGCCCCAGCATTTT. Its protein is CASSQEARARTPQHF. This chain joins TRBV4-3 and TRBJ1-5; D gene unclear. Germline V gives CDR1 LGHNA, CDR2 YSLEER. V lost 0 bases and J 9 bases, leaving 15 bases between the germline ends. The CDR3 runs to 15 residues.

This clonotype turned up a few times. The CDR3 coding sequence is TGCGCCAGCAGCCAATGGGGAGGGGCGAACACCGGGGAGCTGTTTTTT. Protein product: CASSQWGGANTGELFF. The V and J genes are TRBV4-3 and TRBJ2-2, with 7 bases fitting TRBD2. The junction had 3 bases not matched to a gene; V was cut back by 2 bases and J by 0 bases. This CDR3 contains 16 residues. Germline CDR1 LGHNA, CDR2 YSLEER.

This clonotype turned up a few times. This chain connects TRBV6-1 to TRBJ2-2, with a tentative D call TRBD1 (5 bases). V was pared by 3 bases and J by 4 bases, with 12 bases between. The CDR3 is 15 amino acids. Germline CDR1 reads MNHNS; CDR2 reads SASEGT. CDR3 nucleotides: TGTGCCAGCAGTGATAGGGGCCCTGGCACCGGGGAGCTGTTTTTT. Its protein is CASSDRGPGTGELFF.

In DNA, the CDR3 is TGTGCCATCAAGGCAGGGGGAGCGAACACCGGGGAGCTGTTTTTT. The encoded protein is CAIKAGGANTGELFF. This chain joins TRBV10-3 and TRBJ2-2; 7 nucleotides align to TRBD1. The CDR3 runs to 15 residues. Trimming removed 7 bases from V and 0 bases from J; junction bases left unmatched: 5. The germline gives CDR1 ENHRY, CDR2 SYGVKD.

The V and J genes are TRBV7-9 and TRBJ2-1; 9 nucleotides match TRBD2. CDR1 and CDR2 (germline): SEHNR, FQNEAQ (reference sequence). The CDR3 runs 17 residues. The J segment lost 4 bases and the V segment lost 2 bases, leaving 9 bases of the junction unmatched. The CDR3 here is CASSLPLGSGGYNEQFF. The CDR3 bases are TGTGCCAGCAGCTTACCCTTAGGTAGCGGGGGATACAATGAGCAGTTCTTC.

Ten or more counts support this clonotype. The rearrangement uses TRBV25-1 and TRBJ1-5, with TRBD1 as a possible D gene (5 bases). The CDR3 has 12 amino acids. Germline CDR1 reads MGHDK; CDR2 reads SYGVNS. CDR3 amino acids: CPWGENNQPQHF. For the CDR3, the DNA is TGTCCTTGGGGGGAGAACAATCAGCCCCAGCATTTT.

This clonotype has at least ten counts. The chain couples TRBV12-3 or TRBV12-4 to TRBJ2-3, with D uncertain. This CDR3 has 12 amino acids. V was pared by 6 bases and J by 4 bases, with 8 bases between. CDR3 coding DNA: TGTGCCAGCAGCCCTGGCGCAGATACGCAGTATTTT. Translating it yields CASSPGADTQYF.